The 7 T cell receptor beta chains below come from one sample, sequenced in a study of blood T cell repertoires in COVID-19. Profiled with immunoSEQ multiplex PCR; TCRdb holds only in-frame clones, not every one. Of roughly 73,000 clones in the sample, around 89% were seen once. Sequencing input: peripheral blood. The receptors were gathered from a human donor in a cohort sampled during active COVID-19.

This rearrangement joins TRBV5-6 to TRBJ1-2, with TRBD1 identical over 9 bases. Germline CDR1 SGHDT, CDR2 YYEEEE. This CDR3 comprises 13 residues. J lost 7 bases, V lost 4 bases, and 5 bases had no gene match. CDR3 nucleotides: TGTGCCAGCAGCCAGGGACAGGGTCGTGGCTACACCTTC. Translation: CASSQGQGRGYTF.

V is TRBV5-8 and J is TRBJ2-5, with 12 bases identical to TRBD2. Germline V gives CDR1 SGHTS, CDR2 YDEGEE. After removal of 4 bases from V and 5 bases from J, the junction contained 6 bases not matched to a gene. The CDR3 runs to 15 residues. CDR3 nucleotides: TGTGCCAGCAGCCCGAGACTAGCGGGAGAGGAGACCCAGTACTTC. Its translation: CASSPRLAGEETQYF.

The chain recombines TRBV10-3 with TRBJ2-1; 14 positions agree with TRBD2. Germline V gene lookup returns CDR1 ENHRY and CDR2 SYGVKD. The CDR3 sequence is 16 residues long. With V trimmed by 10 bases and J by 6 bases, 11 bases remained unmatched. CDR3 sequence: CATRLAGGYAGNEQFF. The CDR3 bases are TGTGCCACGAGACTAGCGGGAGGGTATGCTGGCAATGAGCAGTTCTTC.

The chain recombines TRBV29-1 with TRBJ2-1; 9 nucleotides agree with TRBD2. J was trimmed by 6 bases and V by 4 bases; bases with no gene match: 10. CDR1 is SQVTM, CDR2 ANQGSEA, per germline. The CDR3 has 15 amino acids. The CDR3 DNA reads TGCAGCGTTGTTGGGAGCGGGAGGTTGTCCAATGAGCAGTTCTTC. As protein: CSVVGSGRLSNEQFF.

The rearrangement joins TRBV24-1 to TRBJ1-5; 8 bases match TRBD1. Germline loops: CDR1 KGHDR, CDR2 SFDVKD. This CDR3 contains 15 residues. The junction had 13 bases not matched to a gene; V was cut back by 10 bases and J by 6 bases. The CDR3 is CATGGPDRAGQPQHF. CDR3 nucleotides: TGTGCCACAGGGGGGCCGGACAGGGCGGGTCAGCCCCAGCATTTT.

CDR3 protein: CASSRTGGTDTQYF. The CDR3, as DNA: TGTGCCAGCAGCCGGACAGGGGGGACAGATACGCAGTATTTT. The V call is TRBV7-9, the J call TRBJ2-3, with 10 bases fitting TRBD1. The V and J ends lost 5 bases and 3 bases, in that order; junction bases with no gene match: 2. The germline V gene encodes CDR1 SEHNR and CDR2 FQNEAQ (reference sequence). The CDR3 sequence is 14 residues long. Supplemented by reference TRBV7-9 and TRBJ2-3, the full variable domain reads DTGVSQNPRHKITKRGQNVTFRCDPISEHNRLYWYRQTLGQGPEFLTYFQNEAQLEKSRLLSDRFSAERPKGSFSTLEIQRTEQGDSAMYLCASSRTGGTDTQYFGPGTRLTVL.

The rearrangement joins TRBV19 to TRBJ2-7; 7 nucleotides match TRBD1. The germline V gene encodes CDR1 LNHDA and CDR2 SQIVND (reference sequence). V lost 3 bases, J lost 5 bases, and 7 bases stayed unmatched. CDR3 length equals 14 residues. The CDR3 DNA reads TGTGCCAGTAGTATGAACAGGGGAGCCAACGAGCAGTACTTC. Amino acid sequence: CASSMNRGANEQYF.